Listed below are T cell receptor beta chains from one sample, sequenced in a study of blood T cell repertoires in COVID-19. The protocol was immunoSEQ multiplex PCR, while the TCRdb copy is restricted to in-frame clones and leaves out a portion. The repertoire includes 200,000 or so clones, around four fifths of them detected once, and approximately 5.4% sits in the top ten. Sequencing was done on a sample of peripheral blood. These receptors originate from a woman between 25 and 40 years old with acute or convalescent COVID-19. Both conserved end residues are trimmed from each CDR3.

v_gene: TRBV10-2; CDR3aa: ASGGSGATGELF
v_gene: TRBV5-5; CDR3aa: ASSLQPTANYGYT
v_gene: TRBV28; CDR3aa: ASGRWELF
v_gene: TRBV7-2; CDR3aa: ASSGNTGQNSPLH
v_gene: TRBV11-3; CDR3aa: ASSTGQTYEQY
v_gene: TRBV5-1; CDR3aa: ASRVTNTEAF
v_gene: TRBV2; CDR3aa: ASTGQGPSWSQY
v_gene: TRBV19; CDR3aa: ASKRSSYNEQF
v_gene: TRBV4-3; CDR3aa: ASSQELRNSGNTIY
v_gene: TRBV5-5; CDR3aa: ASSLGGTGPNYGYT
v_gene: TRBV7-8; CDR3aa: ASSFDRPYNSPLH
v_gene: TRBV5-1; CDR3aa: ATGTSGSEETQY
v_gene: TRBV11-2; CDR3aa: ASSPPTIVRQY
v_gene: TRBV4-2; CDR3aa: ASSQDQGHDPEQY
v_gene: TRBV10-3; CDR3aa: AINGGQGEIGELF
v_gene: TRBV6-2/TRBV6-3; CDR3aa: ASSFPGGYGYT
v_gene: TRBV7-2; CDR3aa: ASSWGQGNQPQH
v_gene: TRBV5-6; CDR3aa: ASSFGFSGTEAF
v_gene: TRBV3-1/TRBV3-2; CDR3aa: ASSQVGQGVAGELF
v_gene: TRBV9; CDR3aa: ASSVDMRTYGYT
v_gene: TRBV7-9; CDR3aa: ASSFLHGGPNSPLH
v_gene: TRBV2; CDR3aa: ASSALWTNGDYT
v_gene: TRBV4-3; CDR3aa: ASSQTAGGGQPQH
v_gene: TRBV6-5; CDR3aa: ASRDTAWPQH
v_gene: TRBV7-6; CDR3aa: ASTLSIIQSGNSNEQF
v_gene: TRBV6-5; CDR3aa: ASCSWTGLNTGELF
v_gene: TRBV28; CDR3aa: ASTPGTDTQY
v_gene: TRBV12-3/TRBV12-4; CDR3aa: ASKTQGNYGYT
v_gene: TRBV29-1; CDR3aa: SVDGQGAETQY
v_gene: TRBV5-1; CDR3aa: ASSSGLAGGNTGELF
v_gene: TRBV6-2/TRBV6-3; CDR3aa: ASSRLDGANEQF
v_gene: TRBV7-2; CDR3aa: ASSNGLQGSGNTIY
v_gene: TRBV10-2; CDR3aa: ATAGTGGDGLH
v_gene: TRBV24-1; CDR3aa: ATTQGDGDGYT
v_gene: TRBV7-2; CDR3aa: ASSLIQGSTGELF
v_gene: TRBV29-1; CDR3aa: SASPQIGGELF
v_gene: TRBV9; CDR3aa: ASSGSQGRRSGANVLT
v_gene: TRBV28; CDR3aa: ASGRMTGAGEKLF
v_gene: TRBV19; CDR3aa: ASSISRTRGDYGYT
v_gene: TRBV30; CDR3aa: AGDSFSGNTIY
v_gene: TRBV2; CDR3aa: ARSGSLNTEAF
v_gene: TRBV5-6; CDR3aa: ASSFGTAYYTGELF
v_gene: TRBV5-5; CDR3aa: ASSLEAGIFSGANVLT
v_gene: TRBV30; CDR3aa: AWTPAGLNEQF
v_gene: TRBV11-2; CDR3aa: ASSLITSTGGTDTQY
v_gene: TRBV27; CDR3aa: ASSGQNYGYT